These 18 T cell receptor beta chains share one sample of origin, sequenced in a study of blood T cell repertoires in COVID-19. Data came from immunoSEQ multiplex PCR; TCRdb stores just in-frame clones and leaves some out. Of some 67,000 clones listed, 70% to 90% are singletons. The sequencing sample was made of peripheral blood. All receptors come from an elderly woman with acute or convalescent COVID-19.

CDR3 sequence: CASPGTGDLYEQYF. The CDR3, as DNA: TGCGCCAGCCCCGGCACAGGGGACCTCTACGAGCAGTACTTC. This chain links TRBV10-1 with TRBJ2-7; 7 bases are shared with TRBD1. Germline assignment: CDR1 WNHNN and CDR2 SYGVQD (reference sequence). V gave up 8 bases and J gave up 3 bases; unmatched junction bases: 10. This CDR3 has 14 amino acids.

A remark on this clone: At the DNA level, this CDR3 is encoded by other sequences in the same sample as well. V is TRBV19 and J is TRBJ2-5, with 8 bases that match TRBD2. The junction had 7 bases not matched to a gene; V was cut back by 5 bases and J by 5 bases. The CDR3 loop spans 14 amino acids. CDR1 and CDR2 from the germline V gene are LNHDA and SQIVND (reference sequence). The DNA of the CDR3 is TGTGCCAGTAGTCCGGGGGGGGGCGCGGAGACCCAGTACTTC. Translation: CASSPGGGAETQYF.

This chain connects TRBV6-5 to TRBJ2-1, with D perhaps TRBD2 (6 bases). Germline V gene sequence: CDR1 MNHEY, CDR2 SVGAGI. Trimming removed 4 bases from V and 7 bases from J, with 11 bases in between. The CDR3 runs to 13 residues. The DNA of the CDR3 is TGTGCCAGCAGTTTACGGGGGATAAATGAGCAGTTCTTC. Its protein product is CASSLRGINEQFF.

The rearrangement joins TRBV27 to TRBJ2-3, with 10 bases aligning to TRBD2. Germline V gene lookup returns CDR1 MNHEY and CDR2 SMNVEV (reference sequence). This CDR3 spans 15 amino acids. The J segment lost 4 bases and the V segment lost 3 bases, leaving 4 bases of the junction unmatched. This chain's CDR3 is CASSFQTSGADTQYF. Here the CDR3 DNA reads TGTGCCAGCAGTTTTCAAACTAGCGGGGCAGATACGCAGTATTTT.

The gene calls are TRBV2 and TRBJ1-1; 10 bases agree with TRBD1. V lost 8 bases to trimming and J lost 6 bases; unmatched junction nucleotides: 6. This CDR3 comprises 13 residues. Germline V gene lookup returns CDR1 SNHLY and CDR2 FYNNEI. CDR3 residues: CASHRDRGPEAFF. CDR3 coding DNA: TGTGCCAGCCACCGGGACAGGGGACCTGAAGCTTTCTTT.

The table lists this clone with a count of one. The chain carries TRBV4-2 and TRBJ2-1, with 12 bases matching TRBD2. This CDR3 contains 18 residues. Trimming removed 1 base from V and 4 bases from J; junction bases left unmatched: 8. CDR1 and CDR2 from the germline V gene are LGHNA and YNFKEQ. CDR3 nucleotide sequence: TGTGCCAGCAGCCAAGCATCGGCTAGCGGGGGGGTATACAATGAGCAGTTCTTC. It specifies CASSQASASGGVYNEQFF.

The V gene is TRBV6-5, the J gene TRBJ1-6; tentatively, D is TRBD1 (6 bases). Germline values: CDR1 MNHEY, CDR2 SVGAGI. Trimming removed 9 bases from V and 1 base from J, with 13 bases in between. This CDR3 region has 15 residues. Written as DNA, the CDR3 is TGTGCCAGTTCTCCCCAGGGGTCCTATAATTCACCCCTCCACTTT. This codes for CASSPQGSYNSPLHF.

The chain links TRBV28 to TRBJ1-5; 8 bases match TRBD1. V dropped 2 bases and J dropped 6; count of bases not matched to a gene: 6. Germline V lookup: CDR1 MDHEN, CDR2 SYDVKM. This CDR3 is 15 amino acids long. The CDR3 loop is CASSLQGAWGQPQHF. In DNA form, the CDR3 reads TGTGCCAGCAGTTTACAGGGGGCCTGGGGTCAGCCCCAGCATTTT.

As concerns this clone: A read error may produce the germline difference seen at one junction end. The chain uses TRBV19 and TRBJ1-2; D gene unclear. Germline CDR1 LNHDA, CDR2 SQIVND (reference sequence). The CDR3 is 10 residues long. The DNA for the CDR3 is TGTGCCAGTAGTATGGGCGGGCTCCCGTTC. It yields the protein CASSMGGLPF. Filled out from reference TRBV19 and TRBJ1-2, the complete variable domain reads DGGITQSPKYLFRKEGQNVTLSCEQNLNHDAMYWYRQDPGQGLRLIYYSQIVNDFQKGDIAEGYSVSREKKESFPLTVTSAQKNPTAFYLCASSMGGLPFGSGTRLTVV.

The J gene is TRBJ2-7, the V gene TRBV6-6, with a weak D call TRBD1 (5 bases). Germline values: CDR1 MNHNY, CDR2 SVGAGI (reference sequence). V was shortened by 6 bases and J by 0 bases, with 15 bases between the two germline ends. This CDR3 comprises 15 residues. CDR3 loop: CASSRPGFGSYEQYF. CDR3 bases: TGTGCCAGCAGCCGCCCAGGGTTTGGCTCCTACGAGCAGTACTTC.

The gene calls are TRBV11-1 and TRBJ2-5, with 9 bases matching TRBD1. The CDR3 loop spans 15 amino acids. Germline V gene lookup returns CDR1 SGHAT and CDR2 FQDESV (reference sequence). V trimming: 5 bases; J trimming: 0 bases; junction bases outside the gene matches: 4. In DNA, the CDR3 is TGTGCCAGCAGCCCCCGGGACAGGGACCAAGAGACCCAGTACTTC. This gives the protein CASSPRDRDQETQYF.

The CDR3 loop is CASSLPGQLNTEAFF. CDR3 in DNA: TGTGCCAGCAGTTTACCAGGACAGTTGAACACTGAAGCTTTCTTT. V is TRBV28 and J is TRBJ1-1; D possibly corresponds to TRBD1 (6 bases). V was cut by 2 bases and J by 0 bases, with 10 bases left in between. This CDR3 comprises 15 residues. Germline V CDR1 and CDR2: MDHEN, SYDVKM.

The V and J genes are TRBV5-6 and TRBJ1-1, with 8 positions matching TRBD1. Trimming removed 4 bases from V and 5 bases from J; junction bases left unmatched: 13. This CDR3 comprises 16 residues. Germline V gene sequence: CDR1 SGHDT, CDR2 YYEEEE. CDR3 DNA sequence: TGTGCCAGCAGCGTAGGAGCCGGGACAGGCTGGACTGAAGCTTTCTTT. It yields the protein CASSVGAGTGWTEAFF.

V and J are TRBV11-2 and TRBJ2-1; 9 positions match TRBD2. Germline-derived CDR1 and CDR2 are SGHAT and FQNNGV. The CDR3 consists of 16 residues. The ends lost 0 bases at V and 6 bases at J; junction bases unmatched: 6. This chain's CDR3 is CASSLDGGRASNEQFF. The CDR3 bases are TGTGCCAGCAGCTTAGATGGCGGGAGGGCCAGCAATGAGCAGTTCTTC.

This clone was recorded only once. The sample holds other DNA sequences that translate to the same CDR3. The rearrangement joins TRBV5-1 to TRBJ1-5; 8 nucleotides line up with TRBD1. V gave up 3 bases and J gave up 7 bases; unmatched junction bases: 6. Germline V gene lookup returns CDR1 SGHRS and CDR2 YFSETQ. The CDR3 is made up of 14 amino acids. The CDR3 DNA sequence: TGCGCCAGCAGCTCCGGACAGGGAGGGCAGCCCCAGCATTTT. Its translation is CASSSGQGGQPQHF.

This clone was recorded a few times. The CDR3 nucleotides read TGTGCCAGCAGATTTAAAGAGACCCAGTACTTC. This encodes CASRFKETQYF. This sequence joins TRBV7-9 and TRBJ2-5; no definite D call. This CDR3 is 11 amino acids long. V shed 6 bases and J shed 3 bases, with 5 bases lying between them. Germline-derived CDR1 and CDR2 are SEHNR and FQNEAQ (reference sequence).

The chain links TRBV4-2 to TRBJ1-1; TRBD1 is a possible D gene (6 bases). There are 14 residues in the CDR3. In germline, CDR1 is LGHNA, CDR2 YNFKEQ. V was pared by 4 bases and J by 4 bases, with 13 bases between. CDR3 sequence (DNA): TGTGCCAGCAGCCGAGCAGGGGAGGGCACTGAAGCTTTCTTT. Its protein product is CASSRAGEGTEAFF.

The gene calls are TRBV7-2 and TRBJ1-1; D call uncertain. The V gene's germline CDR1 is SGHTA and CDR2 FQGNSA. This CDR3 contains 14 residues. V lost 2 bases and J lost 7, with 14 bases in between. The CDR3 DNA follows: TGTGCCAGCAGCTTAAGTATGGTCCAGGATGAAGCTTTCTTT. Protein sequence: CASSLSMVQDEAFF. The whole variable domain, remainder taken from reference TRBV7-2 and TRBJ1-1, is GAGVSQSPSNKVTEKGKDVELRCDPISGHTALYWYRQSLGQGLEFLIYFQGNSAPDKSGLPSDRFSAERTGGSVSTLTIQRTQQEDSAVYLCASSLSMVQDEAFFGQGTRLTVV.